These T cell receptor beta chains were read from a single sample in a study of shared clonotypes between healthy human individuals. Profiled with immunoSEQ multiplex PCR; TCRdb holds only in-frame clones, not every one. The sample lists around 1 million clones; 76% were seen once. What was sequenced was memory CD4+ T cells sorted from blood. These receptors were collected from a man aged 18 to 30 in good health. CDR3s include the opening cysteine and the closing phenylalanine or tryptophan. A D gene is named only where the DNA matches it firmly. A row's size may be missing; if present it is once, few, many or a size class.

>TRBJ1-2|-|TRBV18|-
TGTGCCAGCTCACCTAAGGAGAGGCTCTATGGCTACACCTTC
CASSPKERLYGYTF
>TRBJ1-1|many|TRBV19|-
TGTGCCAGTACCTTACGGGGGAACACTGAAGCTTTCTTT
CASTLRGNTEAFF
>TRBJ2-3|-|TRBV6-5|TRBD2
TGTGCCAGCAGACCCCCTAGCGGGACGGCGCAGTATTTT
CASRPPSGTAQYF
>TRBJ2-3|-|TRBV7-2|TRBD1
TGTGCCAGCAGCGGGGGACAGGTAACAGATACGCAGTATTTT
CASSGGQVTDTQYF
>TRBJ1-2|-|TRBV5-1|TRBD1
TGCGCCAGCAGCTGGGGACAGGGTTATGGGGGCTACACCTTC
CASSWGQGYGGYTF
>TRBJ1-5|-|TRBV2|-
TGTGCCAGCAGTGAATTTGGTCAGGTTAGTCAGCCCCAGCATTTT
CASSEFGQVSQPQHF
>TRBJ2-7|-|TRBV19|TRBD1
TGTGCCAGTAGTACCCGGACAGGGTACGAGCAGTACTTC
CASSTRTGYEQYF
>TRBJ2-3|few|TRBV5-1|-
TGCGCCAGCAGCTTGGCCCCGGGACTTCCTCCTTTCGATACGCAGTATTTT
CASSLAPGLPPFDTQYF
>TRBJ1-2|-|TRBV30|-
TGTGCCTGGAGTGTACCCCCGGGACGGAACTATGGCTACACCTTC
CAWSVPPGRNYGYTF
>TRBJ2-3|-|TRBV11-2|-
TGTGCCAGCAGCTTAGGGAGGACGGGTACGCAGTATTTT
CASSLGRTGTQYF
>TRBJ1-1|-|TRBV28|TRBD1
TGTGCCAGCAGTTTATGGGGACAGGGGAACACTGAAGCTTTCTTT
CASSLWGQGNTEAFF
>TRBJ2-7|-|TRBV10-3|-
TGTGCCATCAGTGGAGGTCCCAGCGAGCAGTACTTC
CAISGGPSEQYF